The 9 T cell receptor beta chains in this list originate from one sample, sequenced in a study of OX40 agonist ivuxolimab in advanced cancers. Profiled with immunoSEQ multiplex PCR; TCRdb holds only in-frame clones, not every one. The data show 65,000 to 80,000 clones, with 91% seen just once and about 15% held by the top ten. Sequenced here: CD4+ or CD8+ T cells sorted from blood, sampled in a trial of the OX40 agonist ivuxolimab. Receptor source: an adult with an advanced solid tumor such as melanoma, head and neck, liver or kidney cancer.

This chain connects TRBV11-2 to TRBJ2-1, with 11 bases lining up with TRBD2. Trimming removed 2 bases from V and 5 bases from J; junction bases left unmatched: 5. The CDR3 totals 16 residues. CDR1 SGHAT and CDR2 FQNNGV come from the germline V gene. The CDR3 nucleotides read TGTGCCAGCAGCTTACTAGCGGGAGGCCGGGACAATGAGCAGTTCTTC. Translation gives CASSLLAGGRDNEQFF.

This chain connects TRBV7-8 to TRBJ1-1; D may be TRBD1 (6 bases). The CDR3 is 14 residues long. Trimming shortened V by 5 bases and J by 3 bases, and 13 bases separated the two germline ends. CDR1 and CDR2 from the germline V gene are SGHVS and FQNEAQ. The CDR3 DNA reads TGTGCCAGCAGCGTGGACAGCGGCGACACTGAAGCTTTCTTT. Amino acids: CASSVDSGDTEAFF.

This chain joins TRBV19 and TRBJ1-1, with D possibly TRBD1 on 5 matching bases. The V and J ends lost 1 base and 4 bases respectively, with 10 bases between them. Germline V gives CDR1 LNHDA, CDR2 SQIVND (reference sequence). This CDR3 spans 14 amino acids. This CDR3 reads CASSIAGVSTEAFF. The CDR3 nucleotides read TGTGCCAGTAGTATAGCGGGGGTAAGCACTGAAGCTTTCTTT.

This chain uses TRBV2 with TRBJ2-5; TRBD1 matches 7 bases. The V gene's germline CDR1 is SNHLY and CDR2 FYNNEI. V shed 1 base, J shed 1 base, and the junction held 3 bases outside the gene matches. The CDR3 sequence is 15 residues long. The DNA of the CDR3 is TGTGCCAGCAGTGAAGAGGGACAGCCCCAAGAGACCCAGTACTTC. Its protein product is CASSEEGQPQETQYF.

This chain joins TRBV11-2 and TRBJ2-7; the D call may be TRBD1 or TRBD2 (5 bases each). Trimming cost V 0 bases and J 6 bases, with 12 bases left between them. Germline V gene sequence: CDR1 SGHAT, CDR2 FQNNGV. The CDR3 contains 14 residues. CDR3 protein: CASSLEGTTPEQYF. The DNA for the CDR3 is TGTGCCAGCAGCTTAGAGGGGACCACTCCCGAGCAGTACTTC.

This clone was seen more than once but under ten times. A read error may account for a junction end that differs from germline. This sequence joins TRBV27 and TRBJ2-1, with D tentatively TRBD1 (5 bases). The CDR3 loop spans 12 amino acids. CDR1 is MNHEY, CDR2 SMNVEV, per germline (reference sequence). CDR3 residues: CATSQGMNEQFF. The CDR3 nucleotides are TGTGCCACCAGTCAGGGTATGAATGAGCAGTTCTTC.

In this sample, this clone turned up once. The J gene is TRBJ2-1, the V gene TRBV15; 9 bases are shared with TRBD1. V shed 5 bases and J 8 bases; nucleotides not matched to a gene: 7. The CDR3 length is 14 residues. CDR1 and CDR2 from the germline V gene are LNHNV and YYDKDF (reference sequence). CDR3 bases: TGTGCCACCAGCGGCGGGACAGGGCTCCATGAGCAGTTCTTC. Encoded protein: CATSGGTGLHEQFF.

The chain carries TRBV6-6 and TRBJ1-1, with a possible D match to TRBD1 (6 bases). The CDR3 extends over 14 amino acids. CDR1 and CDR2 from the germline V gene are MNHNY and SVGAGI (reference sequence). Trimming cost V 1 base and J 6 bases, with 12 bases left between them. The CDR3 loop is CASSYYSGESEAFF. The CDR3 DNA is TGTGCCAGCAGTTACTACTCAGGGGAGTCTGAAGCTTTCTTT.

The chain carries TRBV18 and TRBJ2-6; D not resolved. This CDR3 region has 15 residues. Trimming shortened V by 3 bases and J by 0 bases, and 6 bases separated the two germline ends. CDR1 and CDR2 from the germline V gene are KGHSH and LQKENI. The DNA for the CDR3 is TGTGCCAGCTCACCCCCCAACTCTGGGGCCAACGTCCTGACTTTC. Protein: CASSPPNSGANVLTF.